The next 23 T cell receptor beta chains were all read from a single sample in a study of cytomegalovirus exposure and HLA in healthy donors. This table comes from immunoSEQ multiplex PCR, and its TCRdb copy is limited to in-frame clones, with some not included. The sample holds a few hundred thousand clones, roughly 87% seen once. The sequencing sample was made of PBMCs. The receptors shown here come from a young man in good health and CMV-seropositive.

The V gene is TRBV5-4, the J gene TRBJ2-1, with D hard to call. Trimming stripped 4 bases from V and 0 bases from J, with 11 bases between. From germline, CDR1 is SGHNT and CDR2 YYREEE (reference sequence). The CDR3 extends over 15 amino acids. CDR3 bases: TGTGCCAGCAGCCCAACTCAAAGCTCCTACAATGAGCAGTTCTTC. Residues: CASSPTQSSYNEQFF. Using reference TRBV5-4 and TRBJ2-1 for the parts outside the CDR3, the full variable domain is ETGVTQSPTHLIKTRGQQVTLRCSSQSGHNTVSWYQQALGQGPQFIFQYYREEENGRGNFPPRFSGLQFPNYSSELNVNALELDDSALYLCASSPTQSSYNEQFFGPGTRLTVL.

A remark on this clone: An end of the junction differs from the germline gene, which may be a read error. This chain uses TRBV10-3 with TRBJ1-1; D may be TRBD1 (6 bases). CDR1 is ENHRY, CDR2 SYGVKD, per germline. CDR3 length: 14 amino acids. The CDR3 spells CAITEGGRSTEAFF. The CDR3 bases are TGTGCCATCACTGAGGGGGGGCGGAGTACTGAAGCTTTCTTT.

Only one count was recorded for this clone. CDR3 sequence (DNA): TGTGCCAGCAGAAGTCTAGCGGGAGGCTACAATGAGCAGTTCTTC. Translation: CASRSLAGGYNEQFF. This rearrangement joins TRBV27 to TRBJ2-1; 11 bases align to TRBD2. The CDR3 is made up of 15 amino acids. Germline V gives CDR1 MNHEY, CDR2 SMNVEV (reference sequence). The V and J ends lost 6 bases and 3 bases, in that order; junction bases with no gene match: 4.

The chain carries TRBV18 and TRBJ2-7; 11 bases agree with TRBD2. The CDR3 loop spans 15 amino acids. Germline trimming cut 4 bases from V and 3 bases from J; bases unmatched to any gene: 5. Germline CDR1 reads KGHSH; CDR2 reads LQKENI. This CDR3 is CASSLTSGSGYEQYF. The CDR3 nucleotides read TGTGCCAGCTCACTAACTAGCGGGAGTGGCTACGAGCAGTACTTC.

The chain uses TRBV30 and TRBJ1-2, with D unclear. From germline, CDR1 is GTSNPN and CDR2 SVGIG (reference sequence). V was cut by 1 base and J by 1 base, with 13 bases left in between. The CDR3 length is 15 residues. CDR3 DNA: TGTGCCTGGAGTGCCGGAGCGCCTGATAACTATGGCTACACCTTC. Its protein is CAWSAGAPDNYGYTF.

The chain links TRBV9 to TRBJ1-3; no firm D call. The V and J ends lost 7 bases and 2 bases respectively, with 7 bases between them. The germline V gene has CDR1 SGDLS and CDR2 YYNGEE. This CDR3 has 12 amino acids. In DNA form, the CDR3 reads TGTGCCAGCGGTGTACCTGGAAACACCATATATTTT. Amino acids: CASGVPGNTIYF.

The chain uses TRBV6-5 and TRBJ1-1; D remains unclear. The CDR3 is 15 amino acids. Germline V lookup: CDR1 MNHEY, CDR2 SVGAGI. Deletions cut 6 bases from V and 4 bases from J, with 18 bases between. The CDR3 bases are TGTGCCAGCAGGATAGGTGAGGGTTTGAGCACTGAAGCTTTCTTT. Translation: CASRIGEGLSTEAFF.

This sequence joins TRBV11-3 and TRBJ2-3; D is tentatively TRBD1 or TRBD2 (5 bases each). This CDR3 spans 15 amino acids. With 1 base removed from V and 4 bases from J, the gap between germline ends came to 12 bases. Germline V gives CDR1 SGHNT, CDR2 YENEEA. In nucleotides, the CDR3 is TGTGCCAGCAGCTTAGGACAGCCCGGGGCAGATACGCAGTATTTT. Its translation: CASSLGQPGADTQYF. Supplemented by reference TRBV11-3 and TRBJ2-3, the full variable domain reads EAGVVQSPRYKIIEKKQPVAFWCNPISGHNTLYWYLQNLGQGPELLIRYENEEAVDDSQLPKDRFSAERLKGVDSTLKIQPAELGDSAVYLCASSLGQPGADTQYFGPGTRLTVL.

This CDR3 reads CASSQAAEPSYEQYF. The CDR3 DNA follows: TGTGCCAGCAGCCAAGCCGCGGAGCCCTCCTACGAGCAGTACTTC. The chain carries TRBV4-2 and TRBJ2-7; D call uncertain. CDR3 size: 15 residues. V was clipped by 1 base and J by 0 bases, with 10 bases between them. Germline V CDR1 and CDR2: LGHNA, YNFKEQ.

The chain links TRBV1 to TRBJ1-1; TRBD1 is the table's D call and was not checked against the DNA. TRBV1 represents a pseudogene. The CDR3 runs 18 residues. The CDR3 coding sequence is TGCACCAGCAGCCAAGTCGCAGGGGGCGGTTTCCCTAACACTGAAGCTTTCTTT. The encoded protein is CTSSQVAGGGFPNTEAFF.

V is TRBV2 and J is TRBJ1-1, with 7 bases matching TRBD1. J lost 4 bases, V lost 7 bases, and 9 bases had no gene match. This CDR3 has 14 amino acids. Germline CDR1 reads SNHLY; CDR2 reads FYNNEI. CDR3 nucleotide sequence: TGTGCCAGCATTTCGACAGGGTTAAGCACTGAAGCTTTCTTT. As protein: CASISTGLSTEAFF. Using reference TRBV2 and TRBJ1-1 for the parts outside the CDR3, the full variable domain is EPEVTQTPSHQVTQMGQEVILRCVPISNHLYFYWYRQILGQKVEFLVSFYNNEISEKSEIFDDQFSVERPDGSNFTLKIRSTKLEDSAMYFCASISTGLSTEAFFGQGTRLTVV.

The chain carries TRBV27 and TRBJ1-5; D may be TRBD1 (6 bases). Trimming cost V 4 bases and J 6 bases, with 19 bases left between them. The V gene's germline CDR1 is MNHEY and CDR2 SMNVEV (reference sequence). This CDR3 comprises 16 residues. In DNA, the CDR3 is TGTGCCAGCAGTTCCGAATCAGGGGTCGGCGTTCAGCCCCAGCATTTT. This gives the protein CASSSESGVGVQPQHF.

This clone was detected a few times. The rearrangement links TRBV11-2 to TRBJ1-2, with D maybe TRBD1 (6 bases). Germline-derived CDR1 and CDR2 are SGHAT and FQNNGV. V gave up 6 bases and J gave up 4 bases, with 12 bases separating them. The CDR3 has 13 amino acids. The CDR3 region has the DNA TGTGCCAGCAGTCGAGACAGGATCTATGGCTACACCTTC. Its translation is CASSRDRIYGYTF.

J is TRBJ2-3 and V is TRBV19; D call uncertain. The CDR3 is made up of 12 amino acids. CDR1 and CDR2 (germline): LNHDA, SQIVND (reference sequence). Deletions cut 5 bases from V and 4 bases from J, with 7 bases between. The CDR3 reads CASSDMADTQYF. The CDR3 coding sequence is TGTGCCAGTAGTGACATGGCAGATACGCAGTATTTT.

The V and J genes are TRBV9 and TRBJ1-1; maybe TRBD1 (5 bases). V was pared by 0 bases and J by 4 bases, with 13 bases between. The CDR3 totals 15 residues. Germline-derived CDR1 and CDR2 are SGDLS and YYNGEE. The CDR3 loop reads CASSVVSGLGTEAFF. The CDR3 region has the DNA TGTGCCAGCAGCGTAGTCTCAGGGCTAGGCACTGAAGCTTTCTTT.

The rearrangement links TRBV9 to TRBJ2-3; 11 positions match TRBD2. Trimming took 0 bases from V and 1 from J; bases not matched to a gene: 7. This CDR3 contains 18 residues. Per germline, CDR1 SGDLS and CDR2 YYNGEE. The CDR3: CASSVARETSGGTDTQYF. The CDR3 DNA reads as TGTGCCAGCAGCGTAGCCCGCGAGACTAGCGGGGGCACAGATACGCAGTATTTT.

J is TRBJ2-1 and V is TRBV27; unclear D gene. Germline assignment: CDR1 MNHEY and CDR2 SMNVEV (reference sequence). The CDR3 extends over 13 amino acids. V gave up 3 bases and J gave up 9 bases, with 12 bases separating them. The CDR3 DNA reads TGTGCCAGCAGTTTTGTCCAACGAGGTGAGCAGTTCTTC. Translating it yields CASSFVQRGEQFF.

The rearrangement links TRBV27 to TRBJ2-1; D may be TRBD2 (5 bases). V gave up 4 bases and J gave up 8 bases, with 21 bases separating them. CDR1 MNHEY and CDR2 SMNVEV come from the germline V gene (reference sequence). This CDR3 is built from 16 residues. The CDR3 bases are TGTGCCAGCAGTTCCCCATATCGGGAAAATGTCGATGAGCAGTTCTTC. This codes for CASSSPYRENVDEQFF.

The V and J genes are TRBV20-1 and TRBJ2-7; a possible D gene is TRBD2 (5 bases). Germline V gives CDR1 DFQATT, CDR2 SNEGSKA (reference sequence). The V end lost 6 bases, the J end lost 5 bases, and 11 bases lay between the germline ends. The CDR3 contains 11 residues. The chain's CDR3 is CSAADGDEQYF. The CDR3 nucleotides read TGCAGTGCCGCGGACGGGGACGAGCAGTACTTC.

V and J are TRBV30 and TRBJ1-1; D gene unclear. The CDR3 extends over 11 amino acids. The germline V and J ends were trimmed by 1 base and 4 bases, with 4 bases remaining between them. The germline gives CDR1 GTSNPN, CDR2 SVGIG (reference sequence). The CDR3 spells CAWSGPTEAFF. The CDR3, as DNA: TGTGCCTGGAGTGGACCCACTGAAGCTTTCTTT.

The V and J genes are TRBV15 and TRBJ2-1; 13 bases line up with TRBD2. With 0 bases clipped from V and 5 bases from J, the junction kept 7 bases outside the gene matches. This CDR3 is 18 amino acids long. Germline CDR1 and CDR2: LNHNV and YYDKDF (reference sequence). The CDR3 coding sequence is TGTGCCACCAGCAGAGATTTCGGACTAGCGGGAGTTAACAATGAGCAGTTCTTC. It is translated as CATSRDFGLAGVNNEQFF.

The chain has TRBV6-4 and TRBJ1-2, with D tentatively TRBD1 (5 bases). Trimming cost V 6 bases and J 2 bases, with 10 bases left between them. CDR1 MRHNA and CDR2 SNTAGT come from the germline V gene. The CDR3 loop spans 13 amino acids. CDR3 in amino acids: CASSRGTNYGYTF. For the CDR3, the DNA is TGTGCCAGCAGCCGGGGCACCAACTATGGCTACACCTTC.

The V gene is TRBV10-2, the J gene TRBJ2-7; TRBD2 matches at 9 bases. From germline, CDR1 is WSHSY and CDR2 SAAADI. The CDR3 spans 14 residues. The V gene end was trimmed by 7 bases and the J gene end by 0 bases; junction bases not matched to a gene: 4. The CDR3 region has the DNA TGCGCCAGCATTCTTAGCGGGAGCTCCTACGAGCAGTACTTC. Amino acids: CASILSGSSYEQYF.